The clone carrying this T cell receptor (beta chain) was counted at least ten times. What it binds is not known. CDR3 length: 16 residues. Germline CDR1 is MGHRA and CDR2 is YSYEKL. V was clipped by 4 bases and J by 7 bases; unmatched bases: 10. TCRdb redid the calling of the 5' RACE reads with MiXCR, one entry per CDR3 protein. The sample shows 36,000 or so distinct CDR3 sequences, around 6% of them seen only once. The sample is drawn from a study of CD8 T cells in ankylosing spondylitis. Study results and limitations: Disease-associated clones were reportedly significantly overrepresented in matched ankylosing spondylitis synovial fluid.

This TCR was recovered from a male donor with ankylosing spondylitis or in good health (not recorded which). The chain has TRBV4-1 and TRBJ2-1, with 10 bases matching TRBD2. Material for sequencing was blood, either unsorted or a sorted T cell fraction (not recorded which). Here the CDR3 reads CASSLGRLAGANEQFF. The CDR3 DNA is TGCGCCAGCAGCCTCGGGAGGCTAGCGGGAGCTAATGAGCAGTTCTTC.